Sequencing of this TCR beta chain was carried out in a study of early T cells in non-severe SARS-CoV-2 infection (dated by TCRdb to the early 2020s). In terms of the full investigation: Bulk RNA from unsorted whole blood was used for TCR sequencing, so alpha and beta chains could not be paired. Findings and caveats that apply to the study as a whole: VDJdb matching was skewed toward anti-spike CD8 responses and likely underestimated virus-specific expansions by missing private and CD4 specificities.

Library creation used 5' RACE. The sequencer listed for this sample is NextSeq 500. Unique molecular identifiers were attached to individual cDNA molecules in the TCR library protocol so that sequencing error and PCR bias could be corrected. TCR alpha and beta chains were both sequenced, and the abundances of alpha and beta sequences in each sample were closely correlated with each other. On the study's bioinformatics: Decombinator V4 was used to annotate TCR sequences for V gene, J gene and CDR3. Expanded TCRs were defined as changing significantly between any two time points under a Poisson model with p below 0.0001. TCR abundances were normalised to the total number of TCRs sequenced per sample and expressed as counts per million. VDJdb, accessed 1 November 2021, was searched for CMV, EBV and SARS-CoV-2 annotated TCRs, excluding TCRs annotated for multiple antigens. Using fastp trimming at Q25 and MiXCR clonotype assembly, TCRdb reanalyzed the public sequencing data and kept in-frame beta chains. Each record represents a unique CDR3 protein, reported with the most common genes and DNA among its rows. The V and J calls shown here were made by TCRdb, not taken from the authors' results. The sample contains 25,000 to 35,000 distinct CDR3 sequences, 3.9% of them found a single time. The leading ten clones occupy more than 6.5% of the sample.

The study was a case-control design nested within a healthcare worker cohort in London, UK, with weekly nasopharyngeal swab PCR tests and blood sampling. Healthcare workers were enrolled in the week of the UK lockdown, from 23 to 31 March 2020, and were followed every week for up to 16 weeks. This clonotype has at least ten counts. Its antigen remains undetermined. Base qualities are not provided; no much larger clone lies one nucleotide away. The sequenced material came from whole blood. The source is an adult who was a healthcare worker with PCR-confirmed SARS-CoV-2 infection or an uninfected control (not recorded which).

CDR3 sequence: CASSSQGSNYEKLFF. The base sequence is TGTGCCAGCAGCTCACAGGGGTCGAACTATGAAAAACTGTTTTTT. Here the chain combines TRBV14 and TRBJ1-4; 7 middle bases align to TRBD1. The CDR3 spans 15 residues, from the cysteine through the phenylalanine. The kept DNA is CDR3 alone, 45 bases in frame from the first base. The germline V gene encodes CDR1 SGHDN and CDR2 FVKESK. Trimming leaves V shorter by 5 bases and J shorter by 6 bases, with the junction holding 9 bases beyond the gene matches.